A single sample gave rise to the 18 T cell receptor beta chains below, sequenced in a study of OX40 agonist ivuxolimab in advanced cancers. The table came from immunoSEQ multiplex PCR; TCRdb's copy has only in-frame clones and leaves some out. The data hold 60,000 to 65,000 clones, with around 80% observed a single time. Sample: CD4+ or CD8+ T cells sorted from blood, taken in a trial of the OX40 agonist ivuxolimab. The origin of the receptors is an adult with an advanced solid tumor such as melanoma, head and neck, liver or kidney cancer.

CDR3 sequence: CASRRGQGSPLHF. Written as DNA, the CDR3 is TGTGCCAGCAGGAGGGGACAGGGTTCACCCCTCCACTTT. The V gene is TRBV7-9, the J gene TRBJ1-6, with 9 bases that match TRBD1. This CDR3 spans 13 amino acids. V dropped 6 bases and J dropped 9; count of bases not matched to a gene: 3. Germline assignment: CDR1 SEHNR and CDR2 FQNEAQ (reference sequence).

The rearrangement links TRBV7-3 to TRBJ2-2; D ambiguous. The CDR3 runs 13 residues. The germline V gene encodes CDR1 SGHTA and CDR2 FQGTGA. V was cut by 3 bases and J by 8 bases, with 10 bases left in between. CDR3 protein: CASSLMESGELFF. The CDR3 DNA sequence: TGTGCCAGCAGCTTGATGGAGAGTGGGGAGCTGTTTTTT.

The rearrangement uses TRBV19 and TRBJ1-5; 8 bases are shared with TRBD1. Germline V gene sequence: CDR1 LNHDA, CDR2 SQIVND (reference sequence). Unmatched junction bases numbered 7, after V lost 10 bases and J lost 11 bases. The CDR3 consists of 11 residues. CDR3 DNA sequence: TGTGCCACCGGACAGGGAAGAGCCCAGCATTTT. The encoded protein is CATGQGRAQHF.

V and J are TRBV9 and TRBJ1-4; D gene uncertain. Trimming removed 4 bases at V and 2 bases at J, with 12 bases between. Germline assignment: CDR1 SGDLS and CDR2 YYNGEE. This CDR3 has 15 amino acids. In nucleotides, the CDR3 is TGTGCCAGCAGCCCCCACGGTAGGACTAATGAAAAACTGTTTTTT. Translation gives CASSPHGRTNEKLFF.

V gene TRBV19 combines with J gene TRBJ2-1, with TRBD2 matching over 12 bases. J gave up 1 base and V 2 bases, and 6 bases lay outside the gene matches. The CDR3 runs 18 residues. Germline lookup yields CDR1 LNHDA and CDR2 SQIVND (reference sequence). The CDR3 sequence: CASSIRLAGGRSYNEQFF. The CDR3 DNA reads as TGTGCCAGTAGTATACGTCTAGCGGGGGGGCGTTCCTACAATGAGCAGTTCTTC. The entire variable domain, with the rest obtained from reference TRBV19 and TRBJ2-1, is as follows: DGGITQSPKYLFRKEGQNVTLSCEQNLNHDAMYWYRQDPGQGLRLIYYSQIVNDFQKGDIAEGYSVSREKKESFPLTVTSAQKNPTAFYLCASSIRLAGGRSYNEQFFGPGTRLTVL.

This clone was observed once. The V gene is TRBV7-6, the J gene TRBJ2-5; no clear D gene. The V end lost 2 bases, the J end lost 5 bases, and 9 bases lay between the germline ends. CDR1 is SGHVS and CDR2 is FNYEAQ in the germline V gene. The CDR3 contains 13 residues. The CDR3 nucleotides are TGTGCCAGCAGCTTAATACAGCATGAGACCCAGTACTTC. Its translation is CASSLIQHETQYF.

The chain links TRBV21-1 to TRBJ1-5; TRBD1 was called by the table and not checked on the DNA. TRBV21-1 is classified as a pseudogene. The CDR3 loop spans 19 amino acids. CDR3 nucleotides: TGTGCCAGCAGCAAAGTAGGAGGACAGGGGGTTCAGTGGAATCAGCCCCAGCATTTT. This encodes CASSKVGGQGVQWNQPQHF.

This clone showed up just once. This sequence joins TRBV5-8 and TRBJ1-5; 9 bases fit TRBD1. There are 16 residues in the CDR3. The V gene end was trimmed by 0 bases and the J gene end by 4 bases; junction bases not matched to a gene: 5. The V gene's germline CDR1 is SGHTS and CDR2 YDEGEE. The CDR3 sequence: CASSLGPGQGNQPQHF. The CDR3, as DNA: TGTGCCAGCAGCTTGGGGCCGGGACAGGGTAATCAGCCCCAGCATTTT. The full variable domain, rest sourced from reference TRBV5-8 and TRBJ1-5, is EAGVTQSPTHLIKTRGQQATLRCSPISGHTSVYWYQQALGLGLQFLLWYDEGEERNRGNFPPRFSGRQFPNYSSELNVNALELEDSALYLCASSLGPGQGNQPQHFGDGTRLSIL.

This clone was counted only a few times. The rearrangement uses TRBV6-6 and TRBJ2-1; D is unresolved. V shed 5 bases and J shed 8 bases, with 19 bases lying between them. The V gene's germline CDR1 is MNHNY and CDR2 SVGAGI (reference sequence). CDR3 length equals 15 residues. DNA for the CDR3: TGTGCCAGCAGTCCCGGGCGGCTCGGCATTGATGAGCAGTTCTTC. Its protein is CASSPGRLGIDEQFF.

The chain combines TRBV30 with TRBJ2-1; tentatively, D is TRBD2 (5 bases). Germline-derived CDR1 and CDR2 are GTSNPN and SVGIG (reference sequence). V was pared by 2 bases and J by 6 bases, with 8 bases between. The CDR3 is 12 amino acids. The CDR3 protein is CAWSIAFNEQFF. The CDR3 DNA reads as TGTGCCTGGAGTATAGCGTTCAATGAGCAGTTCTTC.

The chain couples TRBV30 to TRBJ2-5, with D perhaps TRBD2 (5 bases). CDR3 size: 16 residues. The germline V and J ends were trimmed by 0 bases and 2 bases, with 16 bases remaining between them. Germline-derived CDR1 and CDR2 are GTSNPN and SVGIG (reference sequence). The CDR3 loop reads CAWSVGFLPGQETQYF. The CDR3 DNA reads TGTGCCTGGAGTGTAGGGTTCCTTCCGGGGCAAGAGACCCAGTACTTC.

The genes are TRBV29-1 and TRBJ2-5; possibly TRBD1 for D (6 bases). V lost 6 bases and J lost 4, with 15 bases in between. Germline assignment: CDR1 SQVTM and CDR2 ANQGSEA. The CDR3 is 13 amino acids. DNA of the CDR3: TGCAGCGTGGTACAGGGTAGGGGAGAGACCCAGTACTTC. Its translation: CSVVQGRGETQYF.

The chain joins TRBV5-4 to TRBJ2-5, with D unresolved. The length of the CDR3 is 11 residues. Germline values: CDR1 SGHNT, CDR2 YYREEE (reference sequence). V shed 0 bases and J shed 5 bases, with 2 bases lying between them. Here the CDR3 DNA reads TGTGCCAGCAGCTTGGCCGAGACCCAGTACTTC. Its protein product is CASSLAETQYF.

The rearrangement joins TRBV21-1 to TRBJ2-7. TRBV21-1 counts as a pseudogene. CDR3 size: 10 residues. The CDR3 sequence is CPPLPYEQYF. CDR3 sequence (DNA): TGCCCCCCTTTACCCTACGAGCAGTACTTC.

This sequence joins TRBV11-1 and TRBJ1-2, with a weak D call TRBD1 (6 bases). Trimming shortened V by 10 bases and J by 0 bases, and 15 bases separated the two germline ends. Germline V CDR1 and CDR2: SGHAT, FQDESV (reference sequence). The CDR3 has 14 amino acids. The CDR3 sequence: CATEQGRANYGYTF. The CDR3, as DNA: TGTGCCACCGAACAGGGTCGGGCTAACTATGGCTACACCTTC.

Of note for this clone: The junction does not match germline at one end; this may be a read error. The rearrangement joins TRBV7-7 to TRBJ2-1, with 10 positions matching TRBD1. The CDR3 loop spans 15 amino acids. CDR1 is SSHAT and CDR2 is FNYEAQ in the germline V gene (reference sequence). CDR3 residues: CASSVDRGHYNEQFF. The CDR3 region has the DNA TGTGCTAGCAGCGTTGACAGGGGGCACTACAATGAGCAGTTCTTC.

The CDR3 loop reads CASIPSRASGTGELFF. CDR3 sequence (DNA): TGTGCCAGCATTCCCTCTCGGGCTAGCGGGACTGGGGAGCTGTTTTTT. The rearrangement joins TRBV7-9 to TRBJ2-2; 9 bases fit TRBD2. This CDR3 is 16 amino acids long. Germline lookup yields CDR1 SEHNR and CDR2 FQNEAQ (reference sequence). The junction had 14 bases not matched to a gene; V was cut back by 7 bases and J by 8 bases.

CDR3 residues: CASSQGQGDTQYF. The DNA of the CDR3 is TGCGCCAGCAGCCAAGGACAGGGAGATACGCAGTATTTT. The chain employs TRBV4-1 and TRBJ2-3; TRBD1 matches at 7 bases. The V segment lost 1 base and the J segment 5 bases; nucleotides outside the gene matches: 0. Germline V gives CDR1 MGHRA, CDR2 YSYEKL. The CDR3 is made up of 13 amino acids.